The clone carrying this T cell receptor (beta chain) was counted a single time. The data belong to a study of shared clonotypes between healthy human individuals. Produced via immunoSEQ multiplex PCR; TCRdb's table is partial and in-frame only. The sample shows about 2.4 million clones, 90% to 95% of them seen only once. V was pared by 5 bases and J by 2 bases, with 11 bases between. Per germline, CDR1 SNHLY and CDR2 FYNNEI. The CDR3 totals 14 residues. The specimen sequenced was naive CD4+ T cells sorted from blood. Stated subset: CD45RA+ positively selected. The clonotype originates from a man between 18 and 35 years old in good health. The chain recombines TRBV2 with TRBJ2-3; D possibly corresponds to TRBD1 (5 bases). The DNA of the CDR3 is TGTGCCAGCAGTCCTCAGGGTATCACAGATACGCAGTATTTT. It encodes CASSPQGITDTQYF.